The T cell receptor (beta chain) under discussion was sequenced for a study of blood T cells in healthy people across ages (dated by TCRdb to between 2014 and 2017). About the study as a whole: In model experiments, roughly one uniquely barcoded TCR beta cDNA molecule per two T cells was captured by template switching. Two additional independent replicas of 1 million unique cDNA reads from the same blood draw were analyzed for two donors (one aged 18 to 29 and one aged 80 or older). Four age groups were formed from the donors: young (average roughly 15 years), middle-aged (approximately 40), aged (about 62) and long-lived (approximately 80). Donors of different ages were randomly distributed across sequencing lanes to avoid experimental bias. The study measured age-related changes in TCR beta repertoire diversity using deep sequencing normalized with unique cDNA molecular identifiers. On the study overall, not on this receptor specifically: The CMV infection status of donors was not known, potentially confounding age-related changes in expanded clonotypes. The long-lived group showed more naive CD4+ T cells, fewer expanded clones and increased TCR diversity than the aged group, suggesting age selection. Estimates of total diversity based on one million sequenced T cells were considered lower bounds and underestimates. Bulk unsorted PBMC profiling prevented conclusive comparison of naive and antigen-experienced compartments. As age increased, observed TCR beta diversity per million T cells dropped in a roughly linear way, and a significant reduction was already evident by age around 41. The percentage of naive T cells measured by flow cytometry correlated strongly with observed TCR beta diversity.

Library generation was performed with 5' RACE. Sequencing instrument: Illumina HiSeq 2500. A second about 7 to 11 cycle PCR used a sample-barcoded 5' primer and a J-beta primer mix. A template-switch 5' adaptor carrying 12 random nucleotides introduced a unique molecular identifier onto each TCR beta cDNA molecule. Each sample yielded at least 3 million CDR3-containing paired-end reads. First-strand cDNA was synthesized from all RNA with the Mint cDNA synthesis kit, primed by a TRBC-specific oligonucleotide. After uracil-DNA glycosylase treatment, a first 18-cycle PCR used universal primers M1SS and BC2_uni_R on all cDNA. Per the original workflow: Each sample was normalized by randomly selecting 1 million high-quality reads, each carrying a distinct molecular identifier. Instead of being binned into consensus sequences, reads with shared molecular identifiers were discarded. MiTCR, with a Q25 quality threshold and the strictest error-elimination algorithm, was used for CDR3 identification, clonotype clustering and error correction. A nonparametric unseen species model with Euler transformation was used to estimate lower-bound total TCR beta diversity. TCRdb reprocessed the public reads (quality trimming at Q25 with fastp, clone calling with MiXCR) and kept in-frame beta chains. CDR3 protein sequences are deduplicated, and each keeps its most common genes and DNA. It is TCRdb's table, rather than the study itself, that gives the V and J calls and clone size. Recorded for this sample are 650,000 to 1,000,000 distinct CDR3 sequences; about half of them occurred a single time. The top ten clones comprise 15% to 20% of the sample.

Systemically healthy Caucasian individuals from Russia, around 39 in total and aged 6 to 90 years, were included as donors. Each donor gave ten milliliters of peripheral blood, collected into EDTA-treated Vacutainer tubes. Ficoll-Paque density-gradient centrifugation was used to isolate PBMCs, with at least 6 million obtained per sample. Trizol reagent was used to extract total RNA from PBMCs, with at least 6 micrograms per sample. For every donor, an aliquot of PBMCs went through flow cytometry to measure the percentages of naive CD45RAhigh/CD27high T cells. From its cysteine to its phenylalanine, the CDR3 spans 13 amino acids. Here the CDR3 DNA is all that survives: 39 bases in frame from base 1. CDR1 and CDR2 (MNHNS, SASEGT) derive from the germline V gene. Trimming at the junction amounts to 7 bases on V and 1 base on J, and the germline ends lie 11 bases apart. Regarding this clonotype: No cognate antigen has been identified for it. Base qualities were left out, and no much larger clone turns up one base away.

Here the chain combines TRBV6-1 and TRBJ2-7; the best D guess is TRBD2, with 6 bases matching. Sequenced input: blood. This receptor was identified in an elderly man in good health. The CDR3 corresponds to CASTGEGSYEQYF. The nucleotide sequence is TGTGCCAGCACGGGAGAGGGTTCCTACGAGCAGTACTTC.